Presented here are 14 T cell receptor beta chains from one specimen sequenced in a study of shared clonotypes between healthy human individuals. CD45RO-negative, CCR7-selected cells formed the naive CD8 fraction, which excluded terminally differentiated effector memory CD45RA+ cells. TCRdb's table, derived via immunoSEQ multiplex PCR, lists solely in-frame clones and lacks some. The sample lists roughly 1,800,000 clones; approximately 95% were seen once. The source material was naive CD8+ T cells sorted from blood. Receptors were obtained from a young man in good health.

This chain connects TRBV10-1 to TRBJ2-3, with D perhaps assigned TRBD1 or TRBD2 (5 bases each). CDR1 WNHNN and CDR2 SYGVQD come from the germline V gene (reference sequence). The CDR3 is made up of 15 amino acids. The V end was cut by 6 bases, the J end by 3 bases, with 16 bases between. The CDR3 DNA is TGCGCCAGCAGCCGTGAGGGGTGGGGTACAGATACGCAGTATTTT. Translation: CASSREGWGTDTQYF.

This CDR3 reads CASSLFAGTTDGYTF. CDR3 DNA: TGCGCCAGCAGCCTTTTCGCCGGGACAACGGATGGCTACACCTTC. The V gene is TRBV4-1, the J gene TRBJ1-2; weak D call: TRBD1 (6 bases). The CDR3 runs 15 residues. Germline values: CDR1 MGHRA, CDR2 YSYEKL. Trimming took off 4 bases at V and 6 bases at J, with 18 bases between the two ends.

The chain combines TRBV13 with TRBJ2-2; 7 bases match TRBD2. The CDR3 consists of 14 residues. V lost 8 bases and J lost 3; bases outside the gene matches: 6. Germline CDR1 PRHDT, CDR2 FYEKMQ (reference sequence). CDR3 in DNA: TGTGCCAGCTGTGGGAGGGCCCACACCGGGGAGCTGTTTTTT. Amino acids: CASCGRAHTGELFF. The variable domain in full, completed from reference TRBV13 and TRBJ2-2, reads AAGVIQSPRHLIKEKRETATLKCYPIPRHDTVYWYQQGPGQDPQFLISFYEKMQSDKGSIPDRFSAQQFSDYHSELNMSSLELGDSALYFCASCGRAHTGELFFGEGSRLTVL.

This clone is a singleton in its sample. J is TRBJ2-1 and V is TRBV6-1; D perhaps matches TRBD1 (5 bases). V was pared by 6 bases and J by 2 bases, with 11 bases between. CDR3 length equals 14 residues. Germline lookup yields CDR1 MNHNS and CDR2 SASEGT. CDR3 in amino acids: CASRDPGTYNEQFF. CDR3 in DNA: TGTGCCAGCAGGGACCCAGGGACCTACAATGAGCAGTTCTTC.

The chain combines TRBV19 with TRBJ2-7, with TRBD1 matching 10 bases. Unmatched junction bases numbered 0, after V lost 4 bases and J lost 3 bases. The CDR3 length is 13 residues. The germline V gene encodes CDR1 LNHDA and CDR2 SQIVND (reference sequence). CDR3 coding DNA: TGTGCCAGTAGTAGGGACAGGGGCTACGAGCAGTACTTC. This sequence encodes CASSRDRGYEQYF.

Turning to this clone: Other DNA sequences in this sample translate to the same CDR3. The chain combines TRBV18 with TRBJ2-7, with D unresolved. V was pared by 3 bases and J by 4 bases, with 7 bases between. There are 12 residues in the CDR3. Germline CDR1 and CDR2: KGHSH and LQKENI. This CDR3 is CASSPVGYEQYF. Here the CDR3 DNA reads TGTGCCAGCTCACCTGTGGGGTACGAGCAGTACTTC.

The table lists this clone with a count of one. This sequence joins TRBV5-6 and TRBJ1-4, with D hard to call. The CDR3 is made up of 17 amino acids. Trimming stripped 2 bases from V and 8 bases from J, with 22 bases between. Germline CDR1 reads SGHDT; CDR2 reads YYEEEE. CDR3 DNA: TGTGCCAGCAGCTTCGTAGGCTTGGGCTACTTGGGCGAAAAACTGTTTTTT. It is translated as CASSFVGLGYLGEKLFF.

The rearrangement links TRBV7-6 to TRBJ2-7; D is undetermined. The CDR3 runs 12 residues. Per germline, CDR1 SGHVS and CDR2 FNYEAQ. V gave up 6 bases and J gave up 5 bases, with 11 bases separating them. CDR3: CASRDLNDEQYF. CDR3 DNA: TGTGCCAGCAGGGACCTCAACGACGAGCAGTACTTC.

The chain couples TRBV6-5 to TRBJ1-2, with D possibly being TRBD1 (6 bases). From germline, CDR1 is MNHEY and CDR2 SVGAGI. V lost 1 base and J 7 bases, leaving 10 bases between the germline ends. The CDR3 runs 13 residues. The CDR3 here is CASSYYGGGGYTF. In DNA, the CDR3 is TGTGCCAGCAGTTACTACGGGGGCGGTGGCTACACCTTC.

The V gene is TRBV5-6, the J gene TRBJ2-7; a weak D match, TRBD2 (7 bases). CDR3 length equals 16 residues. Germline V gene lookup returns CDR1 SGHDT and CDR2 YYEEEE. V shed 3 bases and J shed 3 bases, with 19 bases lying between them. The CDR3 loop reads CASSSTGGGQHYEQYF. DNA for the CDR3: TGTGCCAGCAGCTCGACAGGCGGGGGCCAGCACTACGAGCAGTACTTC.

The count of this clone is one. CDR3: CASSPTSINSPLHF. The DNA for the CDR3 is TGTGCCAGCAGCCCGACAAGCATTAATTCACCCCTCCACTTT. The chain links TRBV28 to TRBJ1-6; D not certain. Germline assignment: CDR1 MDHEN and CDR2 SYDVKM. The CDR3 consists of 14 residues. The ends were cut back, 6 bases at V and 6 bases at J, with 12 bases in the middle.

In the case of this clone: The same CDR3 is also encoded by other DNA sequences in this sample. The genes are TRBV5-1 and TRBJ2-7; D gene unclear. In germline, CDR1 is SGHRS, CDR2 YFSETQ. With 1 base removed from V and 2 bases from J, the gap between germline ends came to 7 bases. The CDR3 consists of 13 residues. CDR3 in DNA: TGCGCCAGCAGCTTGCGCTCGACCTACGAGCAGTACTTC. Translated: CASSLRSTYEQYF.

As concerns this clone: Other DNA sequences in the same sample also yield this CDR3. The chain carries TRBV7-9 and TRBJ2-1, with 11 bases fitting TRBD2. V was pared by 3 bases and J by 0 bases, with 7 bases of the junction left unmatched. Germline loops: CDR1 SEHNR, CDR2 FQNEAQ (reference sequence). The CDR3 runs 18 residues. Written as DNA, the CDR3 is TGTGCCAGCAGCTTGGGGCTAGCGGGGGGAAGCTCCTACAATGAGCAGTTCTTC. The encoded protein is CASSLGLAGGSSYNEQFF.

The V and J genes are TRBV5-4 and TRBJ2-3; no firm D call. Germline CDR1 reads SGHNT; CDR2 reads YYREEE (reference sequence). V lost 3 bases to trimming and J lost 2 bases, with 10 bases between them. The CDR3 covers 14 residues. The CDR3 loop reads CASSSPGDTDTQYF. CDR3 DNA sequence: TGTGCCAGCAGCTCCCCCGGTGACACAGATACGCAGTATTTT.